Below, 11 T cell receptor beta chains from the same sample are listed, as sequenced in a study of cytomegalovirus exposure and HLA in healthy donors. PCR was performed using 60 Vbeta and 13 Jbeta primers. The method was immunoSEQ multiplex PCR; TCRdb's version includes in-frame clones alone and lacks a portion of them. Of 130,000 to 150,000 clones listed, roughly 80% were seen once; the top ten hold under 3%. Material for sequencing was PBMCs. These receptors were taken from a man aged 40-55 years in good health and CMV-seropositive.

This rearrangement joins TRBV28 to TRBJ1-1; maybe TRBD1 (5 bases). Trimming pared 10 bases from V and 5 bases from J, leaving 11 bases between. The germline V gene encodes CDR1 MDHEN and CDR2 SYDVKM. The CDR3 contains 11 residues. The CDR3 sequence: CAILGGTEAFF. The CDR3 DNA follows: TGTGCCATCTTGGGGGGAACTGAAGCTTTCTTT.

The chain carries TRBV7-2 and TRBJ2-1; 9 bases agree with TRBD1. The CDR3 covers 15 residues. CDR1 and CDR2 from the germline V gene are SGHTA and FQGNSA. With 0 bases clipped from V and 14 bases from J, the junction kept 11 bases outside the gene matches. In DNA, the CDR3 is TGTGCCAGCAGCTTAGCGTTGCAGGGGACAGGGCATAAGTTCTTC. The encoded protein is CASSLALQGTGHKFF.

This chain links TRBV6-5 with TRBJ1-2; 8 bases match TRBD1. The J segment lost 6 bases and the V segment lost 2 bases, leaving 5 bases of the junction unmatched. From germline, CDR1 is MNHEY and CDR2 SVGAGI. The CDR3 has 14 amino acids. For the CDR3, the DNA is TGTGCCAGCAGTTACCTCGACAGGGGTAATGGCTACACCTTC. Encoded protein: CASSYLDRGNGYTF.

The rearrangement joins TRBV18 to TRBJ1-1; D possibly corresponds to TRBD1 (6 bases). Germline loops: CDR1 KGHSH, CDR2 LQKENI. The CDR3 is made up of 14 amino acids. Trimming removed 3 bases from V and 2 bases from J, with 10 bases in between. The CDR3 spells CASSPLGQNTEAFF. The CDR3 bases are TGTGCCAGCTCACCGCTGGGACAAAACACTGAAGCTTTCTTT. Full variable domain (remainder filled in from reference TRBV18 and TRBJ1-1): NAGVMQNPRHLVRRRGQEARLRCSPMKGHSHVYWYRQLPEEGLKFMVYLQKENIIDESGMPKERFSAEFPKEGPSILRIQQVVRGDSAAYFCASSPLGQNTEAFFGQGTRLTVV.

V gene TRBV5-8 combines with J gene TRBJ2-1, with 7 nucleotides matching TRBD1. The trim removed 5 bases at V and 6 bases at J, leaving 8 bases unmatched. This CDR3 region has 14 residues. Looked up from germline, CDR1 is SGHTS and CDR2 is YDEGEE. The CDR3 protein is CASRPRAGGNEQFF. The CDR3 bases are TGTGCCAGCAGACCTAGGGCAGGGGGCAATGAGCAGTTCTTC.

The rearrangement links TRBV10-3 to TRBJ1-4; D perhaps matches TRBD1 (5 bases). The CDR3 loop spans 12 amino acids. Trimming cost V 6 bases and J 10 bases, with 12 bases left between them. Germline-derived CDR1 and CDR2 are ENHRY and SYGVKD. The CDR3 reads CAIRDTWGKLFF. The CDR3 coding sequence is TGTGCCATCAGGGACACGTGGGGAAAACTGTTTTTT.

The chain has TRBV7-2 and TRBJ2-7; the match to TRBD2 covers 7 bases. In germline, CDR1 is SGHTA, CDR2 FQGNSA. The ends lost 1 base at V and 7 bases at J; junction bases unmatched: 10. CDR3 length: 15 residues. This chain's CDR3 is CASSLGPSAGREQYF. The CDR3 DNA sequence: TGTGCCAGCAGCTTAGGCCCATCAGCGGGAAGGGAGCAGTACTTC.

The rearrangement links TRBV27 to TRBJ2-3; D unresolved. V shed 0 bases and J shed 2 bases, with 9 bases lying between them. The CDR3 covers 15 residues. CDR1 and CDR2 from the germline V gene are MNHEY and SMNVEV (reference sequence). CDR3 loop: CASSLSVLSTDTQYF. CDR3 nucleotides: TGTGCCAGCAGTTTATCTGTACTCTCCACAGATACGCAGTATTTT.

The gene calls are TRBV21-1 and TRBJ2-7; TRBD2 is the table's D call and was not checked against the DNA. TRBV21-1 constitutes a pseudogene. This CDR3 comprises 15 residues. CDR3 coding DNA: TGTGCCAGCAGCCTTGACGGCCGCGGGACCTACGAGCAGTACTTC. This translates into CASSLDGRGTYEQYF.

The chain employs TRBV29-1 and TRBJ1-2; 8 bases are a match to TRBD1. Germline CDR1 SQVTM, CDR2 ANQGSEA. Losses at the gene ends were 1 base for V and 8 bases for J; bases not matched to a gene: 9. The CDR3 loop spans 14 amino acids. CDR3 loop: CSVEVYAGGTGYTF. The CDR3 bases are TGCAGCGTTGAAGTTTATGCAGGGGGCACAGGCTACACCTTC.

This chain connects TRBV15 to TRBJ1-4, with TRBD1 matching 7 bases. The CDR3 length is 17 residues. Losses at the gene ends were 5 bases for V and 0 bases for J; bases not matched to a gene: 9. Germline V gives CDR1 LNHNV, CDR2 YYDKDF (reference sequence). Here the CDR3 reads CATSLGTVESTNEKLFF. CDR3 bases: TGTGCCACCAGCCTTGGGACAGTAGAGTCAACTAATGAAAAACTGTTTTTT.